These 27 T cell receptor beta chains originate from one sample sequenced in a study of glioma-infiltrating T cells after dendritic cell vaccination. TCRdb's table, derived via immunoSEQ multiplex PCR, lists solely in-frame clones and lacks some. The sample holds about 110,000 clones, around 91% seen once. Time point in this sample: after dendritic cell vaccination, including at tumor progression/relapse. The sample in question was blood, obtained after dendritic cell vaccination. The receptor set was obtained from a human donor with glioblastoma.

Concerning this clone: An end of the junction does not agree with germline; a read error may underlie this. The chain combines TRBV14 with TRBJ2-4; 7 bases map to TRBD2. CDR3 length: 12 residues. Germline loops: CDR1 SGHDN, CDR2 FVKESK. The CDR3 sequence: CASSVTSSRQSF. The CDR3 DNA reads TGTGCCAGCAGCGTGACTAGCTCCCGACAATCTTTC.

The DNA for the CDR3 is TGTGCCAGCAGTAGGGAGACAGGGCCAGGCCGTACATCATCCTACGAGCAGTACTTC. Encoded protein: CASSRETGPGRTSSYEQYF. The gene calls are TRBV5-5 and TRBJ2-7, with TRBD1 matching 7 bases. With 5 bases clipped from V and 1 base from J, the junction kept 21 bases outside the gene matches. The CDR3 length is 19 residues. Germline V gene data show CDR1 as SGHKS and CDR2 as YYEKEE (reference sequence).

The rearrangement links TRBV9 to TRBJ2-2; 9 nucleotides agree with TRBD1. CDR1 and CDR2 (germline): SGDLS, YYNGEE. The CDR3 covers 15 residues. Trimming at V came to 2 bases and at J to 6 bases, leaving 5 bases not matched to a gene. CDR3 in amino acids: CASSVTGGAAGELFF. For the CDR3, the DNA is TGTGCCAGCAGCGTTACAGGGGGCGCCGCCGGGGAGCTGTTTTTT.

The chain links TRBV7-3 to TRBJ2-2, with D possibly matching TRBD2 (7 bases). CDR3 length: 16 residues. Per germline, CDR1 SGHTA and CDR2 FQGTGA. V was pared by 0 bases and J by 5 bases, with 13 bases between. The DNA for the CDR3 is TGTGCCAGCAGCTTAACGGGGGGGGCTCGGACCGGGGAGCTGTTTTTT. Protein sequence: CASSLTGGARTGELFF.

This chain joins TRBV27 and TRBJ2-5, with unresolved D. Near its end, the DNA agrees better with TRBJ2-7, so the J call may be wrong. In germline, CDR1 is MNHEY, CDR2 SMNVEV (reference sequence). There are 11 residues in the CDR3. CDR3 sequence (DNA): TGTGCCAGCACCCCTTCTAACGAGCAGTACTTC. Its protein is CASTPSNEQYF.

Written as DNA, the CDR3 is TGTGCCAGCAGCGTAGGAGGGATCCACGAGCAGTACTTC. Protein: CASSVGGIHEQYF. The chain links TRBV9 to TRBJ2-7; D is possibly TRBD2 (5 bases). The CDR3 is 13 residues long. V was shortened by 0 bases and J by 5 bases, with 9 bases between the two germline ends. The germline V gene encodes CDR1 SGDLS and CDR2 YYNGEE.

The rearrangement uses TRBV7-9 and TRBJ2-5; TRBD1 is a possible D gene (5 bases). The CDR3 sequence is 16 residues long. V shed 4 bases and J shed 1 base, with 16 bases lying between them. Germline CDR1 and CDR2: SEHNR and FQNEAQ (reference sequence). CDR3: CASSSSWRQGQETQYF. The CDR3 bases are TGTGCCAGCAGCTCTTCTTGGCGGCAGGGCCAAGAGACCCAGTACTTC.

V gene TRBV5-8 combines with J gene TRBJ2-7, with 9 bases matching TRBD1. This CDR3 has 15 amino acids. Germline V gives CDR1 SGHTS, CDR2 YDEGEE. The V segment lost 4 bases and the J segment 3 bases; nucleotides outside the gene matches: 8. In DNA, the CDR3 is TGTGCCAGCAGCCTCGGACAGGGGTTTATCTACGAGCAGTACTTC. Residues: CASSLGQGFIYEQYF. Drawing the rest from reference TRBV5-8 and TRBJ2-7, the complete variable domain is EAGVTQSPTHLIKTRGQQATLRCSPISGHTSVYWYQQALGLGLQFLLWYDEGEERNRGNFPPRFSGRQFPNYSSELNVNALELEDSALYLCASSLGQGFIYEQYFGPGTRLTVT.

The J gene is TRBJ2-3, the V gene TRBV6-5; the match to TRBD1 covers 7 bases. Per germline, CDR1 MNHEY and CDR2 SVGAGI. CDR3 length equals 15 residues. The V gene end was trimmed by 5 bases and the J gene end by 3 bases; junction bases not matched to a gene: 8. This chain's CDR3 is CASSVRQGLTDTQYF. CDR3 coding DNA: TGTGCCAGCAGTGTCAGACAGGGTTTGACAGATACGCAGTATTTT.

This chain uses TRBV6-5 with TRBJ2-2, with TRBD1 matching 12 bases. The germline gives CDR1 MNHEY, CDR2 SVGAGI. CDR3 length equals 14 residues. V trimming: 6 bases; J trimming: 7 bases; junction bases outside the gene matches: 3. The CDR3 loop is CASRGQGAGGELFF. Written as DNA, the CDR3 is TGTGCCAGCAGGGGACAGGGGGCGGGCGGGGAGCTGTTTTTT.

A single count supports this clone. The genes are TRBV4-1 and TRBJ2-2; 14 bases align to TRBD2. Germline-derived CDR1 and CDR2 are MGHRA and YSYEKL. The CDR3 sequence is 16 residues long. With 3 bases clipped from V and 9 bases from J, the junction kept 6 bases outside the gene matches. This CDR3 reads CASSQTSGRASRELFF. The CDR3 region has the DNA TGCGCCAGCAGCCAGACTAGCGGGAGGGCCAGTAGGGAGCTGTTTTTT.

The V call is TRBV7-6, the J call TRBJ2-7; the match to TRBD2 covers 9 bases. V shed 2 bases, J shed 1 base, and the junction held 6 bases outside the gene matches. This CDR3 has 16 amino acids. CDR1 SGHVS and CDR2 FNYEAQ come from the germline V gene. In DNA, the CDR3 is TGTGCCAGCAGCTTACGATCTAGCGGGGCGTCCTACGAGCAGTACTTC. This sequence encodes CASSLRSSGASYEQYF.

The gene calls are TRBV6-5 and TRBJ2-7, with TRBD1 matching 8 bases. Germline values: CDR1 MNHEY, CDR2 SVGAGI. The CDR3 extends over 14 amino acids. V was pared by 5 bases and J by 1 base, with 4 bases of the junction left unmatched. CDR3 sequence reads: CASSRQGASYEQYF. DNA of the CDR3: TGTGCCAGCAGTCGGCAGGGGGCTTCCTACGAGCAGTACTTC.

There are a few counts of this clone. The gene calls are TRBV6-6 and TRBJ2-2; 7 bases are shared with TRBD1. The V gene's germline CDR1 is MNHNY and CDR2 SVGAGI (reference sequence). There are 15 residues in the CDR3. V was pared by 2 bases and J by 6 bases, with 6 bases of the junction left unmatched. DNA for the CDR3: TGTGCCAGCAGTTACCCCGGACAGGCCTCCGGGGAGCTGTTTTTT. Translating gives CASSYPGQASGELFF.

The table lists this clone with a count of one. The V gene is TRBV12-5, the J gene TRBJ2-3, with 12 bases that match TRBD2. The CDR3 consists of 15 residues. Trimming cost V 6 bases and J 5 bases; bases outside gene matches: 6. Germline V lookup: CDR1 LGHNT, CDR2 FRNRAP. The CDR3: CASGPSGRAGDTQYF. The CDR3 coding sequence is TGTGCTAGTGGCCCTAGCGGGAGGGCCGGAGATACGCAGTATTTT.

The chain employs TRBV7-8 and TRBJ1-3, with D perhaps TRBD1 (5 bases). Trimming took 1 base from V and 2 from J, leaving 12 bases between them. CDR1 SGHVS and CDR2 FQNEAQ come from the germline V gene. CDR3 length: 16 residues. The CDR3 reads CASSLDEDTAGNTIYF. For the CDR3, the DNA is TGTGCCAGCAGCTTAGATGAGGACACCGCTGGAAACACCATATATTTT.

Only one count was recorded for this clone. The rearrangement joins TRBV5-6 to TRBJ2-1, with 8 bases identical to TRBD2. From germline, CDR1 is SGHDT and CDR2 YYEEEE. The CDR3 is 15 residues long. Trimming removed 4 bases from V and 2 bases from J; junction bases left unmatched: 5. CDR3 amino acids: CASSIGGLAYNEQFF. In DNA form, the CDR3 reads TGTGCCAGCAGCATTGGGGGACTAGCCTACAATGAGCAGTTCTTC. The variable domain in full, with the rest retrieved from reference TRBV5-6 and TRBJ2-1, is DAGVTQSPTHLIKTRGQQVTLRCSPKSGHDTVSWYQQALGQGPQFIFQYYEEEERQRGNFPDRFSGHQFPNYSSELNVNALLLGDSALYLCASSIGGLAYNEQFFGPGTRLTVL.

The chain carries TRBV5-1 and TRBJ2-5, with no clear D. CDR1 and CDR2 from the germline V gene are SGHRS and YFSETQ. V lost 0 bases to trimming and J lost 4 bases, with 10 bases between them. The CDR3 sequence is 14 residues long. The CDR3 sequence: CASSLVASGETQYF. As DNA, the CDR3 is TGCGCCAGCAGCTTGGTGGCCTCAGGAGAGACCCAGTACTTC. Filled out from reference TRBV5-1 and TRBJ2-5, the complete variable domain reads KAGVTQTPRYLIKTRGQQVTLSCSPISGHRSVSWYQQTPGQGLQFLFEYFSETQRNKGNFPGRFSGRQFSNSRSEMNVSTLELGDSALYLCASSLVASGETQYFGPGTRLLVL.

The rearrangement links TRBV7-3 to TRBJ1-2, with D possibly TRBD1 on 5 matching bases. Per the germline V gene, CDR1 is SGHTA and CDR2 is FQGTGA. This CDR3 spans 13 amino acids. The V and J ends lost 2 bases and 8 bases respectively, with 12 bases between them. This CDR3 is CASSLLGGDGYTF. CDR3 nucleotides: TGTGCCAGCAGCTTATTGGGAGGGGACGGCTACACCTTC.

CDR3 nucleotide sequence: TGTGCCAGCAGTGAATTGGGGCGCGTTTTCGAGCAGTACTTC. This sequence encodes CASSELGRVFEQYF. The chain joins TRBV6-1 to TRBJ2-7, with D tentatively TRBD1 (5 bases). CDR3 size: 14 residues. CDR1 and CDR2 from the germline V gene are MNHNS and SASEGT. V lost 2 bases and J 6 bases, leaving 14 bases between the germline ends.

This clone has only a few counts. The V gene is TRBV7-3, the J gene TRBJ1-2, with 9 nucleotides matching TRBD1. Trimming removed 4 bases from V and 2 bases from J; junction bases left unmatched: 5. Germline CDR1 is SGHTA and CDR2 is FQGTGA. The length of the CDR3 is 15 residues. CDR3 loop: CASSSDRGGNYGYTF. The CDR3 DNA reads as TGTGCCAGCAGCTCGGACAGGGGAGGGAACTATGGCTACACCTTC.

The genes are TRBV5-1 and TRBJ2-7; the match to TRBD1 covers 7 bases. The length of the CDR3 is 14 residues. V dropped 5 bases and J dropped 4; count of bases not matched to a gene: 9. CDR1 is SGHRS, CDR2 YFSETQ, per germline. The CDR3, as DNA: TGCGCCAGCAGTATGGGACAGATGGGATACGAGCAGTACTTC. This sequence encodes CASSMGQMGYEQYF.

This clone was observed once. V is TRBV10-2 and J is TRBJ2-2; 8 bases are shared with TRBD1. The CDR3 covers 15 residues. Trimming at V came to 5 bases and at J to 1 base, leaving 3 bases not matched to a gene. CDR1 is WSHSY, CDR2 SAAADI, per germline. The CDR3 is CASSRTGLNTGELFF. The CDR3 DNA reads as TGCGCCAGCAGTCGGACAGGGCTGAACACCGGGGAGCTGTTTTTT.

The chain couples TRBV10-2 to TRBJ2-7, with D possibly TRBD2 on 5 matching bases. The CDR3 runs 16 residues. Germline loops: CDR1 WSHSY, CDR2 SAAADI. V dropped 2 bases and J dropped 6 bases, with 20 bases sitting between them. The CDR3 bases are TGCGCCAGCAGTGAGGATAGAGGCGGGCCGGAGTCCGAGCAGTACTTC. Protein product: CASSEDRGGPESEQYF.

The chain is built from TRBV5-1 and TRBJ2-1; 9 bases fit TRBD1. Germline V lookup: CDR1 SGHRS, CDR2 YFSETQ. The CDR3 spans 16 residues. The V segment lost 3 bases and the J segment 6 bases; nucleotides outside the gene matches: 10. The CDR3 protein is CASSSRGGQGLNEQFF. CDR3 DNA: TGCGCCAGCAGCTCGCGTGGGGGACAGGGCCTCAATGAGCAGTTCTTC.

The V and J genes are TRBV27 and TRBJ2-1; 8 bases line up with TRBD2. The CDR3 consists of 15 residues. V was pared by 5 bases and J by 2 bases, with 5 bases of the junction left unmatched. Germline lookup yields CDR1 MNHEY and CDR2 SMNVEV (reference sequence). CDR3 nucleotides: TGTGCCAGCAGTAAGGAAGCGGGGGCCTACAATGAGCAGTTCTTC. Its protein is CASSKEAGAYNEQFF.

The gene calls are TRBV27 and TRBJ1-2; tentative D call: TRBD1 (5 bases). V lost 6 bases and J lost 5, with 16 bases in between. CDR1 and CDR2 from the germline V gene are MNHEY and SMNVEV (reference sequence). The CDR3 length is 14 residues. This chain's CDR3 is CASRGGGVEYGYTF. The CDR3 DNA follows: TGTGCCAGCAGGGGGGGTGGGGTTGAATATGGCTACACCTTC.